This is a list of T cell receptor beta chains from one sample in a study of blood T cell repertoires in COVID-19. Sequenced by immunoSEQ multiplex PCR; TCRdb stores in-frame clones only, minus some. The table includes roughly 140,000 clones, 88% detected once. The specimen sequenced was peripheral blood. The receptors come from a human donor in a cohort sampled during active COVID-19. CDR3s include the opening cysteine and the closing phenylalanine or tryptophan.

CDR3 length	V gene	J gene	CDR3 protein
20	TRBV30	TRBJ2-4	CAWSGLALGTSGFSKNIQYF
17	TRBV4-2	TRBJ1-5	CASSQDGERGVNQPQHF
14	TRBV5-6	TRBJ1-6	CASSFRQGNSPLHF
15	TRBV2	TRBJ1-2	CASSRETGGFYGYTF
16	TRBV5-4	TRBJ2-3	CASSGTSGVVTDTQYF
15	TRBV7-3	TRBJ1-6	CASSLTGTGVSPLHF
15	TRBV2	TRBJ2-2	CASRLAGTNTGELFF
16	TRBV5-1	TRBJ2-7	CASSSDGTAGSYEQYF
15	TRBV6-5	TRBJ2-5	CASSYGTGTGGTQYF
14	TRBV7-9	TRBJ1-6	CASSQDSYNSPLHF
12	TRBV2	TRBJ1-1	CASSEWDRKAFF
15	TRBV6-5	TRBJ2-7	CASSTRDRWSYEQYF
14	TRBV6-2/TRBV6-3	TRBJ1-5	CASSSRQINQPQHF